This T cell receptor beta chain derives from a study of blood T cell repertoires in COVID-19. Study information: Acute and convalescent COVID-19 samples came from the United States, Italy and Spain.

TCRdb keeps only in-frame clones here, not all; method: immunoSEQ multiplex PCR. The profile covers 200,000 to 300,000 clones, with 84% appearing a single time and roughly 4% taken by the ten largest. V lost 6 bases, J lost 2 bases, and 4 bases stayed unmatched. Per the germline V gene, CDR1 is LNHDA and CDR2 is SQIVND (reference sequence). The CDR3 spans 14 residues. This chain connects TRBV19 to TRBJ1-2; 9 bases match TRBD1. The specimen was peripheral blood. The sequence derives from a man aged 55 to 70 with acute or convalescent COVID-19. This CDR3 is CASRRTGANYGYTF. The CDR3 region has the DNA TGTGCCAGTAGGAGGACAGGGGCAAACTATGGCTACACCTTC.